The source of this TCR beta chain is a study of T-cell reconstitution after alpha-beta-depleted transplantation in children. General study points: When one year had passed after transplant, most T-cell counts and diversity came from newly produced T cells. Surviving recipient T cells and thymic progenitors accounted for the high day-60 TCRbeta diversity observed in some patients. Reports say that about two months after transplant, the alpha-beta T cells came out of several hundred graft clones that had expanded.

The V end was cut by 4 bases, the J end by 6 bases, with 21 bases between. This CDR3 is 16 amino acids long. Germline V gene lookup returns CDR1 SGDLS and CDR2 YYNGEE. Details on this clonotype: Its antigen is undetermined.

Preparation of the TCRbeta library involved a method that used unique molecular identifiers. A single record per CDR3 protein comes from TCRdb applying MiXCR to the PCR reads. The table shows some 600,000 distinct CDR3 sequences, with 10% to 15% occurring only once. The chain employs TRBV9 and TRBJ2-3, with D maybe TRBD2 (5 bases). The sequenced sample was PBMCs, mostly from graft donor cells, obtained 360 days after TCRalphabeta/CD19-depleted stem cell transplant. This TCR was recovered from a male patient aged 10 to 17 who had a stem cell transplant for acute myeloid leukemia, so the T cells may come from the graft donor. CDR3 sequence: CASSSSLGLNLDTQYF. The CDR3 nucleotides are TGTGCCAGCAGCTCGAGCCTCGGACTGAACCTCGATACGCAGTATTTT.